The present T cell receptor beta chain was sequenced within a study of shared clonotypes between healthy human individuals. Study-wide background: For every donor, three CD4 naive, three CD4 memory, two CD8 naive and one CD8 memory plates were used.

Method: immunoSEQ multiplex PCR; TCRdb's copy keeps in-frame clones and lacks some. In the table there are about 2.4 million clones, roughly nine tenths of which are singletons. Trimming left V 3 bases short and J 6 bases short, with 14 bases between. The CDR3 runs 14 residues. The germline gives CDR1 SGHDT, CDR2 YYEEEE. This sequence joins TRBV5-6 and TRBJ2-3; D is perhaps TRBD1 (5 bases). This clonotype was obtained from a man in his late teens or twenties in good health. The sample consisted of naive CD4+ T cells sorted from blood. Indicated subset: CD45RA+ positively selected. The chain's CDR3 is CASSSGRVGDTQYF. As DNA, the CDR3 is TGTGCCAGCAGCTCCGGCAGGGTCGGGGATACGCAGTATTTT.